The clone carrying this T cell receptor (beta chain) has a count of ten or more. Germline CDR1 and CDR2: SQVTM and ANQGSEA. Trimming left V 6 bases short and J 1 base short, with 12 bases between. CDR3 length: 13 amino acids. TCRdb passed the RT-PCR reads through MiXCR, listing each CDR3 protein once. The data hold about 680,000 distinct CDR3 sequences, with 13% to 15% observed a single time. The sequencing input was memory CD4+ T cells from blood. This clonotype was obtained from a female donor in good health, serving as a healthy control. This chain joins TRBV29-1 and TRBJ1-1; no reliable D call. CDR3 protein: CSVRDTSNTEAFF. As DNA, the CDR3 is TGCAGCGTCCGGGATACCTCGAACACTGAAGCTTTCTTT. Full variable domain (outside the CDR3, taken from reference TRBV29-1 and TRBJ1-1): SAVISQKPSRDICQRGTSLTIQCQVDSQVTMMFWYRQQPGQSLTLIATANQGSEATYESGFVIDKFPISRPNLTFSTLTVSNMSPEDSSIYLCSVRDTSNTEAFFGQGTRLTVV.